The present TCR beta chain was sequenced within a study of cytomegalovirus exposure and HLA in healthy donors. V was clipped by 3 bases and J by 5 bases; unmatched bases: 4. Germline values: CDR1 SGHTA, CDR2 FQGTGA. The CDR3 length is 14 residues. PCR used 60 Vbeta primers and 13 Jbeta primers. Sequencing was performed with immunoSEQ multiplex PCR; in TCRdb, only in-frame clones are kept and a portion is missing. In the table there are around 150,000 clones, 60% to 75% of which are singletons. The specimen sequenced was PBMCs. The TCR originated in a human donor in good health. J is TRBJ2-1 and V is TRBV7-3, with 7 bases matching TRBD2. The CDR3 DNA sequence: TGTGCCAGCAGCTTCCGGGACTATAACAATGAGCAGTTCTTC. Translated, it gives CASSFRDYNNEQFF.